The 14 T cell receptor beta chains below come from one sample, sequenced in a study of cytomegalovirus exposure and HLA in healthy donors. The method was immunoSEQ multiplex PCR; TCRdb's version includes in-frame clones alone and lacks a portion of them. The sample carries some 130,000 clones, about 88% recorded once. Source material: PBMCs. Receptors were obtained from a woman in her late teens or twenties in good health and CMV-seronegative.

J is TRBJ1-3 and V is TRBV6-1; D gene unclear. V lost 6 bases and J lost 0, with 12 bases in between. CDR1 and CDR2 (germline): MNHNS, SASEGT. The CDR3 extends over 15 amino acids. This CDR3 is CASSPRRSSGNTIYF. In DNA, the CDR3 is TGTGCCAGCAGCCCGAGACGGAGCTCTGGAAACACCATATATTTT.

The chain recombines TRBV2 with TRBJ2-1; 8 bases are a match to TRBD2. V lost 5 bases to trimming and J lost 8 bases; unmatched junction nucleotides: 2. The CDR3 has 12 amino acids. Germline CDR1 reads SNHLY; CDR2 reads FYNNEI. The CDR3 sequence is CASSRREDEQFF. DNA of the CDR3: TGTGCCAGCAGTCGGCGGGAGGATGAGCAGTTCTTC.

The CDR3 sequence is CASGTGDSPLHF. Here the CDR3 DNA reads TGCGCCAGCGGGACAGGGGATTCACCCCTCCACTTT. This chain joins TRBV5-1 and TRBJ1-6; TRBD1 agrees at 10 bases. The J segment lost 8 bases and the V segment lost 7 bases, leaving 0 bases of the junction unmatched. CDR1 is SGHRS, CDR2 YFSETQ, per germline. CDR3 length equals 12 residues.

This chain uses TRBV2 with TRBJ2-3; 13 bases match TRBD2. This CDR3 is 17 amino acids long. CDR1 SNHLY and CDR2 FYNNEI come from the germline V gene. Trimming cost V 2 bases and J 3 bases; bases outside gene matches: 5. In DNA, the CDR3 is TGTGCCAGCAGTGAATCAGGGACTAGCGGGGTAACAGATACGCAGTATTTT. Amino acids: CASSESGTSGVTDTQYF. Supplemented by reference TRBV2 and TRBJ2-3, the full variable domain reads EPEVTQTPSHQVTQMGQEVILRCVPISNHLYFYWYRQILGQKVEFLVSFYNNEISEKSEIFDDQFSVERPDGSNFTLKIRSTKLEDSAMYFCASSESGTSGVTDTQYFGPGTRLTVL.

The gene calls are TRBV5-4 and TRBJ2-2; TRBD1 agrees at 7 bases. CDR1 is SGHNT, CDR2 YYREEE, per germline (reference sequence). The CDR3 sequence is 17 residues long. V shed 3 bases and J 5 bases; nucleotides not matched to a gene: 13. The CDR3 is CASSSTGETDWTGELFF. For the CDR3, the DNA is TGTGCCAGCAGCTCTACAGGGGAAACGGATTGGACCGGGGAGCTGTTTTTT.

The chain employs TRBV4-2 and TRBJ1-2, with 7 bases identical to TRBD1. The germline V gene encodes CDR1 LGHNA and CDR2 YNFKEQ. The length of the CDR3 is 15 residues. Unmatched junction bases numbered 4, after V lost 0 bases and J lost 3 bases. CDR3 coding DNA: TGTGCCAGCAGCCAAGAGAACAGGGGATACTATGGCTACACCTTC. This gives the protein CASSQENRGYYGYTF.

This clone was recorded once. V is TRBV7-3 and J is TRBJ2-1, with 11 bases identical to TRBD2. Per the germline V gene, CDR1 is SGHTA and CDR2 is FQGTGA. The CDR3 is 15 residues long. The junction had 6 bases not matched to a gene; V was cut back by 2 bases and J by 9 bases. The CDR3 region is CASSLLAGGPAEQFF. The CDR3 DNA reads as TGTGCCAGCAGCTTACTAGCGGGGGGCCCGGCTGAGCAGTTCTTC.

V gene TRBV19 combines with J gene TRBJ1-5; 7 bases map to TRBD1. The CDR3 contains 19 residues. The germline gives CDR1 LNHDA, CDR2 SQIVND (reference sequence). After removal of 4 bases from V and 0 bases from J, the junction contained 15 bases not matched to a gene. CDR3 nucleotide sequence: TGTGCCAGTAGTACGACTCGACAGGGAACCCTATATAGCAATCAGCCCCAGCATTTT. Its protein product is CASSTTRQGTLYSNQPQHF.

The V call is TRBV7-9, the J call TRBJ1-4; a possible D gene is TRBD1 (6 bases). This CDR3 is built from 15 residues. Germline lookup yields CDR1 SEHNR and CDR2 FQNEAQ (reference sequence). V was shortened by 5 bases and J by 4 bases, with 14 bases between the two germline ends. CDR3: CASSPRTDYNEKLFF. For the CDR3, the DNA is TGTGCCAGCAGCCCACGGACAGACTATAATGAAAAACTGTTTTTT. The full variable domain, with the rest looked up from reference TRBV7-9 and TRBJ1-4, is DTGVSQNPRHKITKRGQNVTFRCDPISEHNRLYWYRQTLGQGPEFLTYFQNEAQLEKSRLLSDRFSAERPKGSFSTLEIQRTEQGDSAMYLCASSPRTDYNEKLFFGSGTQLSVL.

The chain employs TRBV19 and TRBJ1-2, with 7 bases fitting TRBD1. Per germline, CDR1 LNHDA and CDR2 SQIVND (reference sequence). The V gene end was trimmed by 3 bases and the J gene end by 1 base; junction bases not matched to a gene: 2. This CDR3 has 14 residues. This chain's CDR3 is CASSMGQLNYGYTF. DNA for the CDR3: TGTGCCAGTAGTATGGGACAGCTTAACTATGGCTACACCTTC. The variable domain in full, completed from reference TRBV19 and TRBJ1-2, reads DGGITQSPKYLFRKEGQNVTLSCEQNLNHDAMYWYRQDPGQGLRLIYYSQIVNDFQKGDIAEGYSVSREKKESFPLTVTSAQKNPTAFYLCASSMGQLNYGYTFGSGTRLTVV.

In regard to this clone: A much more abundant neighbour one base away suggests this may be a read error. CDR3 protein: CASSGQNYGYTF. The CDR3 DNA follows: TGTGCCAGCAGTGGGCAGAACTATGGCTACACCTTC. The chain links TRBV6-1 to TRBJ1-2; the D is unclear. CDR1 and CDR2 from the germline V gene are MNHNS and SASEGT. Trimming pared 4 bases from V and 2 bases from J, leaving 5 bases between. The CDR3 has 12 residues.

The chain uses TRBV7-9 and TRBJ2-7; 7 nucleotides line up with TRBD1. J lost 3 bases, V lost 4 bases, and 6 bases had no gene match. The CDR3 totals 14 residues. Germline CDR1 SEHNR, CDR2 FQNEAQ (reference sequence). CDR3 sequence reads: CASSSTGDLYEQYF. CDR3 nucleotide sequence: TGTGCCAGCAGCTCAACAGGGGATCTCTACGAGCAGTACTTC.

The rearrangement uses TRBV4-1 and TRBJ2-7; tentatively, D is TRBD2 (7 bases). The CDR3 has 17 amino acids. Trimming left V 1 base short and J 5 bases short, with 21 bases between. Germline V gene data show CDR1 as MGHRA and CDR2 as YSYEKL. The CDR3: CASSQVRARGGGNEQYF. In nucleotides, the CDR3 is TGCGCCAGCAGCCAAGTTAGGGCGCGGGGAGGGGGAAACGAGCAGTACTTC.

This chain links TRBV9 with TRBJ2-3, with 10 bases that match TRBD2. The ends lost 3 bases at V and 2 bases at J; junction bases unmatched: 15. The CDR3 extends over 19 amino acids. Germline V CDR1 and CDR2: SGDLS, YYNGEE. The CDR3 is CASSGLISGGQIDTDTQYF. The DNA for the CDR3 is TGTGCCAGCAGCGGACTCATTAGCGGGGGGCAAATAGACACAGATACGCAGTATTTT.